This section outlines one T cell receptor beta chain sequence together with its context. Its antigen remains unknown. This sample is part of a study of CD8 T cells in ankylosing spondylitis. Study outcomes and limitations: Made up of eight or nine highly homologous variants, a TCR beta motif appeared characteristic of ankylosing spondylitis blood. CD8+ disease-linked clones were present at relatively low frequencies in blood.

TCRdb reanalysed the 5' RACE reads using MiXCR and keeps one entry per CDR3 protein. The table includes around 130,000 distinct CDR3 sequences, approximately 10% detected once. Germline loops: CDR1 MNHEY, CDR2 SVGEGT. The CDR3 consists of 14 residues. Deletions cut 6 bases from V and 4 bases from J, with 13 bases between. This chain joins TRBV6-2 or TRBV6-3 and TRBJ2-1; the D gene is possibly TRBD2 (6 bases). The sample was blood, either unsorted or a sorted T cell fraction (not recorded which). The receptor's source is a male donor with ankylosing spondylitis or in good health (not recorded which). In DNA, the CDR3 is TGTGCCAGCAGGCTAGGAGGGACTTACAATGAGCAGTTCTTC. Amino acid sequence: CASRLGGTYNEQFF.